This T cell receptor beta chain was found in a study of beta chain features in type 1 diabetes. Findings and caveats of the study: Compared to healthy donors, patients appeared to have naive, central memory and Treg TCRB repertoires that were more alike. A moderate, significant TCRB CDR3 shortening appeared in type 1 diabetes across four CD4+ subsets. Patients with type 1 diabetes carried fewer insertions and had more deletions at their VDJ junctions.

Concerning this clone itself: Its specificity is not known.

Of the isolated RNA, all was reverse transcribed, and so the sequenced material was expressed TCRB transcripts. Clones were read by immunoSEQ multiplex PCR, and TCRdb kept only the in-frame ones, dropping some. The table lists more than 250,000 clones, around 24% of them singletons. Germline V gene data show CDR1 as SGHRS and CDR2 as YFSETQ. The CDR3 has 16 amino acids. Trimming removed 4 bases at V and 3 bases at J, with 20 bases between. Approximately 0.11 L of blood, on average, came from one heparinised draw per donor. The chain couples TRBV5-1 to TRBJ2-7; unclear D gene. This clonotype was sampled from a woman between 25 and 40 years old with type 1 diabetes. Sequenced material: naive CD4+ T cells from blood. The CDR3 protein is CASSPAVSQGSYEQYF. The CDR3 DNA sequence: TGCGCCAGCAGCCCGGCGGTTTCGCAAGGAAGCTACGAGCAGTACTTC.